The 9 T cell receptor beta chains below were found in one sample sequenced in a study of glioma-infiltrating T cells after dendritic cell vaccination. Sequenced by immunoSEQ multiplex PCR; TCRdb stores in-frame clones only, minus some. The sample yields around 37,000 clones, about 80% seen once. Sequenced material: blood, taken before dendritic cell vaccination. Source of these receptors: a human donor with glioblastoma.

V and J are TRBV5-4 and TRBJ2-2; D unresolved. Trimming took off 3 bases at V and 6 bases at J, with 12 bases between the two ends. The CDR3 length is 14 residues. Germline-derived CDR1 and CDR2 are SGHNT and YYREEE (reference sequence). The CDR3 loop reads CASSSLDQAGELFF. The CDR3 DNA sequence: TGTGCCAGCAGCTCCCTTGACCAGGCCGGGGAGCTGTTTTTT.

J is TRBJ2-1 and V is TRBV5-1; TRBD1 matches at 9 bases. The CDR3 loop spans 16 amino acids. Looked up from germline, CDR1 is SGHRS and CDR2 is YFSETQ. The J segment lost 4 bases and the V segment lost 2 bases, leaving 7 bases of the junction unmatched. The CDR3 DNA is TGCGCCAGCAGCTTTGGTCCGGGACAGGGATACAATGAGCAGTTCTTC. This gives the protein CASSFGPGQGYNEQFF.

This sequence joins TRBV18 and TRBJ2-7; TRBD2 matches 8 bases. J lost 1 base, V lost 4 bases, and 6 bases had no gene match. The CDR3 length is 15 residues. The V gene's germline CDR1 is KGHSH and CDR2 LQKENI. The DNA for the CDR3 is TGTGCCAGCTCACGAAGCGGGGGCCCATCCTACGAGCAGTACTTC. Encoded protein: CASSRSGGPSYEQYF.

This clone was picked up one time. This chain joins TRBV6-5 and TRBJ1-1; D is possibly TRBD1 (6 bases). The CDR3 covers 13 residues. The germline V gene encodes CDR1 MNHEY and CDR2 SVGAGI. Trimming shortened V by 6 bases and J by 3 bases, and 11 bases separated the two germline ends. In nucleotides, the CDR3 is TGTGCCAGCAGGGAACAGGGTTACACTGAAGCTTTCTTT. Its translation is CASREQGYTEAFF.

The V and J genes are TRBV6-1 and TRBJ2-7; 10 bases align to TRBD2. The germline V gene encodes CDR1 MNHNS and CDR2 SASEGT. V was clipped by 3 bases and J by 5 bases; unmatched bases: 10. The CDR3 covers 16 residues. The CDR3 spells CASSEGLLAGAHEQYF. The DNA for the CDR3 is TGTGCCAGCAGTGAGGGCCTGCTAGCGGGGGCCCACGAGCAGTACTTC.

The chain joins TRBV7-9 to TRBJ2-7; possible D gene TRBD2, 6 bases. Germline CDR1 SEHNR, CDR2 FQNEAQ (reference sequence). This CDR3 has 13 amino acids. The V gene lost 5 bases and the J gene lost 6 bases, with 14 bases spanning the gap. CDR3 DNA sequence: TGTGCCAGCAGCCACGGGGGTGAGGGCGAGCAGTACTTC. Its translation is CASSHGGEGEQYF.

In its sample, this clone was seen many times. The rearrangement links TRBV7-3 to TRBJ2-3; 8 bases match TRBD2. The CDR3 runs to 16 residues. Trimming at V came to 2 bases and at J to 8 bases, leaving 12 bases not matched to a gene. Germline CDR1 reads SGHTA; CDR2 reads FQGTGA. The chain's CDR3 is CASSLVPGGPSGTQYF. The CDR3 nucleotides are TGTGCCAGCAGCTTAGTCCCGGGGGGGCCCAGCGGTACGCAGTATTTT.

This rearrangement joins TRBV30 to TRBJ2-3, with a tentative D call TRBD2 (5 bases). CDR3 size: 15 residues. V lost 4 bases to trimming and J lost 0 bases, with 14 bases between them. Germline V lookup: CDR1 GTSNPN, CDR2 SVGIG (reference sequence). DNA of the CDR3: TGTGCCTGGAACGTCGGGCGGACTAGCACAGATACGCAGTATTTT. It encodes CAWNVGRTSTDTQYF.

The rearrangement joins TRBV5-1 to TRBJ1-2; no clear D gene. Trimming shortened V by 1 base and J by 1 base, and 8 bases separated the two germline ends. Looked up from germline, CDR1 is SGHRS and CDR2 is YFSETQ. The CDR3 extends over 14 amino acids. The CDR3 here is CASSLSQNNYGYTF. CDR3 sequence (DNA): TGCGCCAGCAGCTTGTCACAGAATAACTATGGCTACACCTTC.